The 18 T cell receptor beta chains presented below share a single source sample, sequenced in a study of blood T cell repertoires in COVID-19. TCRdb's copy holds only in-frame clones and misses some; the assay was immunoSEQ multiplex PCR. This table holds roughly 250,000 clones, around 90% found once. Sequenced material: PBMCs or T cells enriched from blood (not recorded which). Every receptor here comes from a woman between 50 and 59 years old who had recovered from COVID-19.

This chain connects TRBV4-1 to TRBJ1-1, with D perhaps TRBD1 (5 bases). CDR3 size: 15 residues. Germline CDR1 MGHRA, CDR2 YSYEKL. V was trimmed by 4 bases and J by 5 bases, leaving 17 bases between them. CDR3 sequence reads: CASSRVPGGRTEAFF. CDR3 in DNA: TGCGCCAGCAGCCGAGTTCCGGGGGGAAGGACTGAAGCTTTCTTT.

The V gene is TRBV18, the J gene TRBJ1-4; D not certain. V was trimmed by 2 bases and J by 6 bases, leaving 10 bases between them. This CDR3 has 14 amino acids. Germline CDR1 and CDR2: KGHSH and LQKENI. The DNA of the CDR3 is TGTGCCAGCTCACCAGGGCCGTTCGATGAAAAACTGTTTTTT. This codes for CASSPGPFDEKLFF.

The chain carries TRBV27 and TRBJ1-6; 7 nucleotides agree with TRBD1. With 5 bases clipped from V and 5 bases from J, the junction kept 3 bases outside the gene matches. Germline lookup yields CDR1 MNHEY and CDR2 SMNVEV (reference sequence). This CDR3 contains 14 residues. The chain's CDR3 is CASSQGQHNSPLHF. CDR3 nucleotide sequence: TGTGCCAGCAGTCAGGGACAGCATAATTCACCCCTCCACTTT.

This sequence joins TRBV27 and TRBJ2-3, with 9 bases lining up with TRBD2. CDR3 length: 17 amino acids. Per germline, CDR1 MNHEY and CDR2 SMNVEV (reference sequence). Unmatched junction bases numbered 11, after V lost 3 bases and J lost 4 bases. CDR3 in amino acids: CASSFLRELAGPDTQYF. DNA of the CDR3: TGTGCCAGCAGTTTCCTCCGGGAGCTAGCGGGACCAGATACGCAGTATTTT.

The chain combines TRBV15 with TRBJ2-5; 8 bases align to TRBD2. V trimming: 2 bases; J trimming: 2 bases; junction bases outside the gene matches: 13. The CDR3 is 18 amino acids. The germline gives CDR1 LNHNV, CDR2 YYDKDF (reference sequence). In DNA, the CDR3 is TGTGCCACCAGCAGACCCCCTCGGGGACTAGGACCACAAGAGACCCAGTACTTC. This gives the protein CATSRPPRGLGPQETQYF.

The chain has TRBV28 and TRBJ1-4; maybe TRBD1 (5 bases). The V gene's germline CDR1 is MDHEN and CDR2 SYDVKM. V was clipped by 10 bases and J by 8 bases, with 26 bases between them. This CDR3 has 16 amino acids. CDR3 amino acids: CATNSPRRGSGEKLFF. CDR3 DNA sequence: TGTGCCACCAACTCCCCCCGGCGGGGCTCGGGCGAAAAACTGTTTTTT.

The chain combines TRBV2 with TRBJ1-2; D ambiguous. Germline V gene lookup returns CDR1 SNHLY and CDR2 FYNNEI. This CDR3 has 11 residues. V was cut by 4 bases and J by 7 bases, with 7 bases left in between. CDR3 in amino acids: CASSGRSGYTF. The DNA for the CDR3 is TGTGCCAGCAGTGGTCGTTCTGGCTACACCTTC.

Worth noting for this clone: The junction departs from the called germline gene at one end, perhaps through a read error. Here the CDR3 reads CASSLGQGLIHF. The DNA for the CDR3 is TGTGCCAGCAGTCTGGGACAAGGGCTTATACACTTC. The gene calls are TRBV28 and TRBJ1-2, with D maybe TRBD1 (6 bases). The CDR3 has 12 amino acids. Germline V CDR1 and CDR2: MDHEN, SYDVKM.

J is TRBJ2-5 and V is TRBV19, with 9 bases that match TRBD1. Germline CDR1 reads LNHDA; CDR2 reads SQIVND (reference sequence). The CDR3 spans 13 residues. The trim removed 5 bases at V and 4 bases at J, leaving 2 bases unmatched. The CDR3 region is CASSDRGLETQYF. CDR3 DNA: TGTGCCAGTAGTGACAGGGGGTTAGAGACCCAGTACTTC.

The J gene is TRBJ1-3, the V gene TRBV6-5, with 7 nucleotides matching TRBD1. The CDR3 contains 14 residues. J gave up 2 bases and V 6 bases, and 4 bases lay outside the gene matches. CDR1 and CDR2 from the germline V gene are MNHEY and SVGAGI. The CDR3 reads CASSLDRAGNTIYF. The CDR3 nucleotides are TGTGCCAGCAGCCTCGACAGGGCTGGAAACACCATATATTTT.

The chain links TRBV4-1 to TRBJ2-7; 9 positions match TRBD2. The CDR3 consists of 19 residues. Losses at the gene ends were 4 bases for V and 3 bases for J; bases not matched to a gene: 19. The germline gives CDR1 MGHRA, CDR2 YSYEKL. DNA of the CDR3: TGCGCCAGCAGCCCTCTTAGCGGGGTAGCGGGAGAGAGGATCTACGAGCAGTACTTC. It is translated as CASSPLSGVAGERIYEQYF.

J is TRBJ1-2 and V is TRBV28; weak D call: TRBD1 (5 bases). This CDR3 region has 14 residues. CDR1 is MDHEN, CDR2 SYDVKM, per germline. The V gene lost 5 bases and the J gene lost 0 bases, with 10 bases spanning the gap. The CDR3: CASSVQGPNYGYTF. The CDR3 coding sequence is TGTGCCAGCAGTGTGCAGGGCCCTAACTATGGCTACACCTTC.

This clone was observed a single time. The chain is built from TRBV9 and TRBJ2-5, with a possible D match to TRBD1 (6 bases). With 3 bases removed from V and 5 bases from J, the gap between germline ends came to 14 bases. Germline values: CDR1 SGDLS, CDR2 YYNGEE. The CDR3 runs 14 residues. The CDR3 loop is CASSAQQGRETQYF. The DNA of the CDR3 is TGTGCCAGCAGCGCCCAACAGGGACGGGAGACCCAGTACTTC.

CDR3 amino acids: CASSLRQANTEAFF. In DNA, the CDR3 is TGTGCCAGCAGCTTACGACAGGCGAACACTGAAGCTTTCTTT. The V call is TRBV7-9, the J call TRBJ1-1; weak D call: TRBD1 (6 bases). The CDR3 has 14 residues. V was cut by 2 bases and J by 1 base, with 8 bases left in between. Germline CDR1 is SEHNR and CDR2 is FQNEAQ (reference sequence).

The V call is TRBV7-9, the J call TRBJ1-5; weak D call: TRBD1 (5 bases). From germline, CDR1 is SEHNR and CDR2 FQNEAQ (reference sequence). The CDR3 totals 12 residues. The V end was cut by 1 base, the J end by 9 bases, with 7 bases between. The CDR3 here is CASSLGQGPQHF. In DNA, the CDR3 is TGTGCCAGCAGCTTAGGGCAGGGGCCCCAGCATTTT.

V is TRBV11-2 and J is TRBJ1-2, with 7 bases lining up with TRBD1. The V and J ends lost 5 bases and 7 bases, in that order; junction bases with no gene match: 10. This CDR3 is 14 amino acids long. Per germline, CDR1 SGHAT and CDR2 FQNNGV. The CDR3, as DNA: TGTGCCAGCAGCGGGGTACAGGGGACTGGTGGCTACACCTTC. It encodes CASSGVQGTGGYTF.

The chain uses TRBV18 and TRBJ2-3; D is perhaps TRBD1 (5 bases). Germline assignment: CDR1 KGHSH and CDR2 LQKENI. The V end was cut by 4 bases, the J end by 6 bases, with 8 bases between. CDR3 length: 12 amino acids. This CDR3 is CASSQGSDTQYF. The CDR3 nucleotides are TGTGCCAGCTCACAGGGGTCGGATACGCAGTATTTT.

The V gene is TRBV7-9, the J gene TRBJ2-3; maybe TRBD2 (6 bases). The CDR3 has 15 amino acids. CDR1 is SEHNR, CDR2 FQNEAQ, per germline (reference sequence). Trimming left V 1 base short and J 6 bases short, with 14 bases between. CDR3 protein: CASSLVTGSGDTQYF. CDR3 coding DNA: TGTGCCAGCAGCTTAGTAACCGGGAGCGGGGATACGCAGTATTTT.